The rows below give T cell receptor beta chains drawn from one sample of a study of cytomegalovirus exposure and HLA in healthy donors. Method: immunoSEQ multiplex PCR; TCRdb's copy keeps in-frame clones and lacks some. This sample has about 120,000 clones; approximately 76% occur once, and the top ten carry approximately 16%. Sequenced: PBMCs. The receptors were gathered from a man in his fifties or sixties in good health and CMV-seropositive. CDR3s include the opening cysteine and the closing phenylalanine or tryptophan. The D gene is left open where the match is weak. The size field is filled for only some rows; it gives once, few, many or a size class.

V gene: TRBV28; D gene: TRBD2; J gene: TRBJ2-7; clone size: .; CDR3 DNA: TGTGCCAGCAGTGCCGTAGCGGGAACGAATCTAGACGAGCAGTACTTC; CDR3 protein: CASSAVAGTNLDEQYF
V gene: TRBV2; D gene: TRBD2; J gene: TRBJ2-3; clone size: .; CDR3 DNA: TGTGCCAGCAGCGAAACTAGCGGGGGGGGCACAGATACGCAGTATTTT; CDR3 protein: CASSETSGGGTDTQYF
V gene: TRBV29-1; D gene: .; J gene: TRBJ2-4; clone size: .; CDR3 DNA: TGCAGCGTTGAAGGGCCGGGAGCCAAAAACATTCAGTACTTC; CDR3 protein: CSVEGPGAKNIQYF
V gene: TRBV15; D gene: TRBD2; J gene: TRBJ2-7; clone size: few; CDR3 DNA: TGTGCCACCAGCAGATTACTAGCGGGAGTCCACGAGCAGTACTTC; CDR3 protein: CATSRLLAGVHEQYF
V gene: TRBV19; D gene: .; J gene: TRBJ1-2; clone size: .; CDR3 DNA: TGTGCCCACAGGCAGGATGGCTACACCTTC; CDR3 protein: CAHRQDGYTF
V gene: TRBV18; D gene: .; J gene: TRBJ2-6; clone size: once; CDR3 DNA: TGTGCCAGCTCGCAAAGGGGCGTTGGGGCCAACGTCCTGACTTTC; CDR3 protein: CASSQRGVGANVLTF
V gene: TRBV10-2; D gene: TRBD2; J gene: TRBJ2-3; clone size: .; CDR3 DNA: TGCGCCAGCAGGGGGACTAGCGGGGGGACGGGGACTAGCACAGATACGCAGTATTTT; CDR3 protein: CASRGTSGGTGTSTDTQYF
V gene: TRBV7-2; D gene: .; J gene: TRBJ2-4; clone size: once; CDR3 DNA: TGTGCCAGCAGCTCAGGACTAGCCAAAAACATTCAGTACTTC; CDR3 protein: CASSSGLAKNIQYF
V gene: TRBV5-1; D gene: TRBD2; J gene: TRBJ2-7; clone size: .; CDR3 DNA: TGCGCCAGCAGCTTGAGGACTAGCGGGAGAAACTACGAGCAGTACTTC; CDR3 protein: CASSLRTSGRNYEQYF
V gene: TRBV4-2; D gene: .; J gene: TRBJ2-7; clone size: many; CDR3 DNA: TGTGCCAGCAGCCACGCCAGAGGACTTAGGTACTTC; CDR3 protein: CASSHARGLRYF
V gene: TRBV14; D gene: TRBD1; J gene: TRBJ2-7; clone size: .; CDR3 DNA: TGTGCCAGCAGCCAAGGGACAGGTTTCTACGAGCAGTACTTC; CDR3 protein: CASSQGTGFYEQYF
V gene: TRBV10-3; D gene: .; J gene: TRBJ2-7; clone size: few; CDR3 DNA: TGTGCCATCAGTGAAGAGTCCGGGTTTACCGACGAGCAGTACTTC; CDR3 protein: CAISEESGFTDEQYF
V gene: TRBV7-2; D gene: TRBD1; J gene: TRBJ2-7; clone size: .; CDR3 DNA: TGTGCCAGCAGCTTATCATTCGGACAGGGCTACGAGCAGTACTTC; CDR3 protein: CASSLSFGQGYEQYF
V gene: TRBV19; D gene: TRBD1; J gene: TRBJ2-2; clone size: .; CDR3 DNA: TGTGCCAGTAGTATAGATCTAGACAGGGGAAATGCCGGGGAGCTGTTTTTT; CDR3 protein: CASSIDLDRGNAGELFF
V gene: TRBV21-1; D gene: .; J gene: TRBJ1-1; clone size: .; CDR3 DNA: TGTGCCAGCAGCAAACCCTATAGGGGCTCTGCTTTCTTT; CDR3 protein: CASSKPYRGSAFF
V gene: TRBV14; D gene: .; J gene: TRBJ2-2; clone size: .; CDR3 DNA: TGTGCCAGCAGCCGTCCCGGGACAAGCACCGGGGAGCTGTTTTTT; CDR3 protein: CASSRPGTSTGELFF
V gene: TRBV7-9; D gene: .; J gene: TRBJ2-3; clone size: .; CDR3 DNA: TGTGCCAGCAGAGACCGACTAGAACGGACAGATACGCAGTATTTT; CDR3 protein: CASRDRLERTDTQYF
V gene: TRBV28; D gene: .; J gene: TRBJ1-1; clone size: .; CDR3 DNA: TGTGCCAGCAGTTTGCCCTCGACGGGAGGCACTGAAGCTTTCTTT; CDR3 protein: CASSLPSTGGTEAFF
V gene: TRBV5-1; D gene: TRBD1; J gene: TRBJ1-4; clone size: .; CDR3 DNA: TGCGCCAGCAGTGGGGGACAGTCTAATGAAAAACTGTTTTTT; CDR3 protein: CASSGGQSNEKLFF
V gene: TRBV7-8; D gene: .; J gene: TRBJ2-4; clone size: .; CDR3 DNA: TGTGCCAGCAGCTTAGCGATGAGGGGGGGCATCGAAAACATTCAGTACTTC; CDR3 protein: CASSLAMRGGIENIQYF
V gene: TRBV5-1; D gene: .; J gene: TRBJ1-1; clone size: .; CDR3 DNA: TGCGCCAGCAGCTTGGCCCCAGGGGTCGGCACTGAAGCTTTCTTT; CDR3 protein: CASSLAPGVGTEAFF
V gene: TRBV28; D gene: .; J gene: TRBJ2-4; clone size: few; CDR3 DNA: TGTGCCAGCCGGATGCAGGGGTTGGGGCGGTGGGGCATTCAGTACTTC; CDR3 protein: CASRMQGLGRWGIQYF
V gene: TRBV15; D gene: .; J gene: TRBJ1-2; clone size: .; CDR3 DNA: TGTGCCACCAGCAGACAGGGCCGAGTCTACACCTTC; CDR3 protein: CATSRQGRVYTF
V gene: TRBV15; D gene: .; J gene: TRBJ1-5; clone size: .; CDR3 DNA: TGTGCCACCGGAGATACAGGTAACAATCAGCCCCAGCATTTT; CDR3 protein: CATGDTGNNQPQHF
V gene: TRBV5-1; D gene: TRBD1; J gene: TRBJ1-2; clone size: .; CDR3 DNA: TGCGCCAGCAGCTCGGGACAGGGGGCATATGGCTACACCTTC; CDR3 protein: CASSSGQGAYGYTF
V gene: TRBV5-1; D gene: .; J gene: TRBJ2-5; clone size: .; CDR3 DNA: TGCGCCAGCAGCTGGGGGGCATCTAGCGGACAAGAGACCCAGTACTTC; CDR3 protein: CASSWGASSGQETQYF
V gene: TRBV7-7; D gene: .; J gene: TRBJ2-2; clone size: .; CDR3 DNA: TGTGCCAGCAGCCCCGGGGTCGGGGAGCTGTTTTTT; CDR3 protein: CASSPGVGELFF
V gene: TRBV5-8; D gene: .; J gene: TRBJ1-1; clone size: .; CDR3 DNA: TGTGCCAGCAGCTTGGATCCCCCCCGCGTTGGCACTGAAGCTTTCTTT; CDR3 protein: CASSLDPPRVGTEAFF
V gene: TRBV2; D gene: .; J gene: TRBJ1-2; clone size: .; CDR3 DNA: TGTGCCAGCAGTGAATGGGGGGGAGTCTATGGCTACACCTTC; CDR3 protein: CASSEWGGVYGYTF
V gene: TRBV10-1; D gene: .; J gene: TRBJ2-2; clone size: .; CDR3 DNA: TGCGCCACACGGCAAAGACAGGAAACCGGGGAGCTGTTTTTT; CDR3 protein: CATRQRQETGELFF
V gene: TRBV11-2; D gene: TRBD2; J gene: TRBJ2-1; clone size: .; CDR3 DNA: TGTGCCAGCAGCTTTTGGAAGCTGGGGGGGGATTCACATGAGCAGTTCTTC; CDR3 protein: CASSFWKLGGDSHEQFF
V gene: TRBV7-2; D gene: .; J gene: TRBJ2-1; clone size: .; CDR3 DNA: TGTGCCAGCAGCTTACCAAGCGCAGTTGGGAATGAGCAGTTCTTC; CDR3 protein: CASSLPSAVGNEQFF
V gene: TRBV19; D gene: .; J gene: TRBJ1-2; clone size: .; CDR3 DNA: TGTGCCAGTAGTATAGATCCTCCTCCGACAGACTATGGCTACACCTTC; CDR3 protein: CASSIDPPPTDYGYTF
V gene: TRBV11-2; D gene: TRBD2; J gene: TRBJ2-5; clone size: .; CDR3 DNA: TGTGCCAGCAAACTTGGGCTAGCGGGACTCCAACGAGGAGAGACCCAGTACTTC; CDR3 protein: CASKLGLAGLQRGETQYF
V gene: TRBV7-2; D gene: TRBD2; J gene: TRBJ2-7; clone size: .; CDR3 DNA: TGTGCCAGCAGCTCTGGACTAGCGGGAGGTAACGAGCAGTACTTC; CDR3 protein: CASSSGLAGGNEQYF
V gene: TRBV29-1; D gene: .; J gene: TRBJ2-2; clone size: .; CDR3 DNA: TGCAGCGTCACAGGCCCCCAGGACACCGGGGAGCTGTTTTTT; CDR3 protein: CSVTGPQDTGELFF
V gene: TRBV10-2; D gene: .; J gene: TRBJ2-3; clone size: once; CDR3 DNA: TGCGCCAGCAGTGACCTCGCAGATACGCAGTATTTT; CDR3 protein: CASSDLADTQYF
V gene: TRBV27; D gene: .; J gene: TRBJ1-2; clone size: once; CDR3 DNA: TGTGCCAGCCGCGGGACGGGGAGGTTTTACTATGGCTACACCTTC; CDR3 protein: CASRGTGRFYYGYTF
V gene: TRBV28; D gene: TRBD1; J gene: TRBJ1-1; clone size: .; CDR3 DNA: TGTGCCAGCAGTCCCAGACAGGGGGCGGGAACTGAAGCTTTCTTT; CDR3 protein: CASSPRQGAGTEAFF
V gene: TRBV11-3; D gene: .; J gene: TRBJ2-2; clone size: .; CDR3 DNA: TGTGCCAGCAGCTGGGGCAGCCTGGATTCCGGGGAGCTGTTTTTT; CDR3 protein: CASSWGSLDSGELFF
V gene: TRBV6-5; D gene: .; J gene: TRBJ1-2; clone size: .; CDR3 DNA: TGTGCCAGCAGTTACTCGGGGGGTAGGGATCCCGATGGCTACACCTTC; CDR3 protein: CASSYSGGRDPDGYTF